This TCR beta chain is drawn from a study of T cells after yellow fever vaccination. Study observations and caveats: The CD4 and CD8 compartments had a small share of their clonotypes in common.

V lost 4 bases, J lost 1 base, and 7 bases stayed unmatched. This CDR3 region has 17 residues. The germline gives CDR1 SGHTA, CDR2 FQGNSA. In this sample, this clonotype turned up a few times. What it binds is not known. UMIs were added to TCR cDNA along with a universal primer site when it was made by 5'RACE template switching. MiXCR was run by TCRdb on the 5' RACE reads, yielding one entry per CDR3 protein. The data show roughly 330,000 distinct CDR3 sequences, 3% to 4.5% seen once. The J gene is TRBJ2-1, the V gene TRBV7-2, with 10 bases lining up with TRBD2. The sequence came from a man younger than 30 who received the YFV17D yellow fever vaccine. Material: PBMCs, obtained 5 days after the yellow fever booster vaccination. CDR3: CASSSLAGAGSYNEQFF. The CDR3 bases are TGTGCCAGCAGCTCCCTAGCGGGGGCCGGATCCTACAATGAGCAGTTCTTC.